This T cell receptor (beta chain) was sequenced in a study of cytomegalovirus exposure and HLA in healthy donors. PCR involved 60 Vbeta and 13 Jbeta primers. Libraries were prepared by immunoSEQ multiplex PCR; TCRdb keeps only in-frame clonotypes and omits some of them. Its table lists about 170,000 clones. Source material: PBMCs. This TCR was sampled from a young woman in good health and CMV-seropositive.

For the CDR3, the DNA is TGTGCCAGCATCCCAGGACAGGGAGGTGGAAACACCATATATTTT. The encoded protein is CASIPGQGGGNTIYF. The chain combines TRBV6-6 with TRBJ1-3; 8 nucleotides line up with TRBD1. Germline CDR1 is MNHNY and CDR2 is SVGAGI (reference sequence). This CDR3 contains 15 residues. V dropped 7 bases and J dropped 3; count of bases not matched to a gene: 8.